This T cell receptor beta chain was identified during a study of blood T cell repertoires in COVID-19. This study enrolled people aged about 18 to 100 from around 25 US geographic areas. Cohort allocation depended upon clinical history that participants reported. V lost 2 bases to trimming and J lost 4 bases; unmatched junction nucleotides: 10. The CDR3 loop spans 17 amino acids. Germline V lookup: CDR1 MDHEN, CDR2 SYDVKM. This clone was observed once. Generated by immunoSEQ multiplex PCR, the TCRdb table keeps only in-frame clones and is missing some. The sample shows roughly 220,000 clones, roughly 84% of them seen only once.

The sequence was collected from a middle-aged woman who had recovered from COVID-19. The chain uses TRBV28 and TRBJ2-7; 11 nucleotides align to TRBD2. The source material was PBMCs or T cells enriched from blood (not recorded which). The CDR3 DNA reads TGTGCCAGCAGTTTACTCACCCGCAGGACTAGCGGGTACGAGCAGTACTTC. This codes for CASSLLTRRTSGYEQYF.